This section outlines one TCR beta chain sequence together with its context. The target antigen is unknown. The entry originates in a study of chemoradiotherapy in HPV16-positive cancers. General observations from the study: The functional HPV-specific definition rests on just two HPV16-positive patients. For HPV16-positive patients, expanding HPV-responsive T cells associated with longer recurrence-free survival. Non-HPV-specific T cells did not expand in tumors during treatment, whereas candidate HPV-specific clones and E7-related motifs did.

The table came from immunoSEQ multiplex PCR; TCRdb's copy has only in-frame clones and leaves some out. The table has fewer than 30,000 clones, 91% seen once. This material consisted of blood, taken from a patient who underwent chemoradiotherapy. The TCR sequence derives from a human donor with HPV-associated anogenital cancer.

CDR3 in DNA: TGTGCCAGCAGTTACTCCACGACAGGGGGCTCTGGCTACACCTTC. It encodes CASSYSTTGGSGYTF. This rearrangement joins TRBV6-6 to TRBJ1-2, with 10 bases identical to TRBD1. Trimming at V came to 0 bases and at J to 7 bases, leaving 5 bases not matched to a gene. The CDR3 has 15 amino acids. Germline CDR1 and CDR2: MNHNY and SVGAGI (reference sequence).